The subject of this entry is one T cell receptor (beta chain). One entry per CDR3 protein results from TCRdb running MiXCR on the 5' RACE reads. The top ten hold 20% to 25% of the sample, which has about 350,000 distinct CDR3 sequences, approximately 14% seen once. The data originate from a study of T-cell memory formation after mild COVID-19. This CDR3 contains 13 residues. CDR1 MNHNY and CDR2 SVGAGI come from the germline V gene (reference sequence). Losses at the gene ends were 8 bases for V and 5 bases for J; bases not matched to a gene: 7. The sequenced sample consisted of PBMCs or a T cell subset sorted from them (not recorded which). The receptor was derived from a man between 18 and 35 years old who had mild COVID-19 (a few samples of this study predate the infection). Cell type and time point are not known. The chain recombines TRBV6-6 with TRBJ1-1, with 8 bases lining up with TRBD1. This CDR3 reads CASEIRGRTEAFF. The CDR3 DNA sequence: TGTGCCAGCGAGATCAGGGGGCGGACTGAAGCTTTCTTT.